A single sample is the source of the 9 T cell receptor beta chains below, sequenced in a study of T cell responses to AZD1222 COVID-19 vaccine. The method was immunoSEQ multiplex PCR; TCRdb's version includes in-frame clones alone and lacks a portion of them. This table has 25,000 to 35,000 clones, over 75% appearing once. The source material was peripheral blood, sampled on day 0 of AZD1222 vaccination. These receptors were collected from an adult in good health.

V is TRBV5-5 and J is TRBJ1-1; 8 bases agree with TRBD1. The V and J ends lost 4 bases and 1 base, in that order; junction bases with no gene match: 12. Germline V gene sequence: CDR1 SGHKS, CDR2 YYEKEE (reference sequence). This CDR3 has 17 residues. CDR3 region: CASSPHSGTGPNTEAFF. CDR3 DNA: TGTGCCAGCAGCCCCCACTCGGGGACAGGTCCGAACACTGAAGCTTTCTTT.

This sequence joins TRBV7-6 and TRBJ2-1; 8 bases are a match to TRBD2. Losses at the gene ends were 2 bases for V and 9 bases for J; bases not matched to a gene: 9. The CDR3 runs to 15 residues. The germline CDR1 and CDR2 sequences are SGHVS and FNYEAQ. The CDR3 reads CASSLLTGGQGEQFF. CDR3 coding DNA: TGTGCCAGCAGCTTACTGACGGGAGGGCAGGGTGAGCAGTTCTTC.

This chain joins TRBV4-2 and TRBJ1-4; D not resolved. Trimming removed 3 bases at V and 1 base at J, with 9 bases between. Germline CDR1 and CDR2: LGHNA and YNFKEQ. CDR3 length equals 15 residues. CDR3 sequence reads: CASSQLRETNEKLFF. CDR3 sequence (DNA): TGTGCCAGCAGCCAGCTCCGGGAAACTAATGAAAAACTGTTTTTT.

V and J are TRBV7-2 and TRBJ2-1; 13 bases fit TRBD2. The junction had 15 bases not matched to a gene; V was cut back by 5 bases and J by 8 bases. Germline V gene sequence: CDR1 SGHTA, CDR2 FQGNSA. This CDR3 spans 18 amino acids. CDR3 nucleotide sequence: TGTGCCAGCAGCCCAAGAGGGACTAGCGGGATCAATGGTTATGAGCAGTTCTTC. Encoded protein: CASSPRGTSGINGYEQFF.

The chain has TRBV7-2 and TRBJ2-3, with D unresolved. There are 14 residues in the CDR3. Germline CDR1 is SGHTA and CDR2 is FQGNSA. Deletions cut 0 bases from V and 4 bases from J, with 8 bases between. The CDR3 spells CASSLAGISDTQYF. The CDR3 DNA sequence: TGTGCCAGCAGCTTAGCGGGCATTTCAGATACGCAGTATTTT.

The rearrangement joins TRBV19 to TRBJ1-2; TRBD1 matches at 9 bases. The CDR3 has 15 amino acids. The trim removed 5 bases at V and 8 bases at J, leaving 12 bases unmatched. The V gene's germline CDR1 is LNHDA and CDR2 SQIVND (reference sequence). The CDR3 loop reads CASSDNRGQDWGYTF. The DNA of the CDR3 is TGTGCCAGTAGTGACAACAGGGGGCAAGATTGGGGCTACACCTTC.

This clone was detected only a few times. The chain is built from TRBV19 and TRBJ1-6; tentatively, D is TRBD1 (6 bases). Per the germline V gene, CDR1 is LNHDA and CDR2 is SQIVND (reference sequence). V was cut by 7 bases and J by 7 bases, with 17 bases left in between. The CDR3 loop spans 15 amino acids. CDR3 residues: CASNLRYRANSPLHF. The CDR3 DNA follows: TGTGCCAGTAACCTAAGGTACAGGGCCAATTCACCCCTCCACTTT.

The J gene is TRBJ1-1, the V gene TRBV18; D remains ambiguous. The CDR3 has 16 residues. Between the trimmed V and J ends, which lost 1 base and 0 bases, there was a span of 12 bases. CDR1 and CDR2 (germline): KGHSH, LQKENI. CDR3 DNA sequence: TGTGCCAGCTCACCACAGGGTGCCGGAATGAACACTGAAGCTTTCTTT. Amino acid sequence: CASSPQGAGMNTEAFF.

This chain links TRBV20-1 with TRBJ1-1; 11 nucleotides align to TRBD1. The CDR3 length is 11 residues. CDR1 and CDR2 from the germline V gene are DFQATT and SNEGSKA (reference sequence). V shed 6 bases and J 10 bases; nucleotides not matched to a gene: 4. DNA of the CDR3: TGCAGTGCCAGGACAGGGGGCAGAGCTTTCTTT. Residues: CSARTGGRAFF.